Each of the 7 T cell receptor beta chains below was sequenced from the same sample in a study of breast tumors, draining lymph nodes, adjacent tissues. Each CDR3 protein is one row after TCRdb ran MiXCR on the multiplex PCR reads. Of about 180,000 distinct CDR3 sequences detected, 30% to 35% appear once; the ten largest clones hold around 4.5%. Breast cancer patients provided tissue from their axillary draining lymph nodes. Sequencing was carried out using axillary lymph node tissue. The receptors come from a female donor with breast cancer. Some clones in this sample may be carry-over from other donors' samples.

The chain couples TRBV19 to TRBJ1-2, with 10 bases matching TRBD1. This CDR3 is built from 17 residues. V trimming: 6 bases; J trimming: 8 bases; junction bases outside the gene matches: 18. Looked up from germline, CDR1 is LNHDA and CDR2 is SQIVND (reference sequence). The CDR3 DNA sequence: TGTGCCAGTAGCCGATCGCCAAAACCGGGACAGGGGCTCGGCTACACCTTC. The encoded protein is CASSRSPKPGQGLGYTF.

This clonotype was seen a handful of times. The V and J genes are TRBV12-3 or TRBV12-4 and TRBJ1-1; D gene uncertain. The CDR3 consists of 13 residues. Trimming shortened V by 6 bases and J by 4 bases, and 12 bases separated the two germline ends. The CDR3 sequence: CASSPLGFTEAFF. The DNA for the CDR3 is TGTGCCAGCAGCCCCCTGGGATTCACTGAAGCTTTCTTT.

The CDR3 loop reads CASKFILAGGHEQFF. The CDR3 DNA reads TGTGCCAGCAAATTCATCCTAGCGGGAGGACATGAGCAGTTCTTC. This chain joins TRBV28 and TRBJ2-1; 11 bases line up with TRBD2. The CDR3 has 15 residues. The ends lost 7 bases at V and 8 bases at J; junction bases unmatched: 10. Germline V gene data show CDR1 as MDHEN and CDR2 as SYDVKM.

At least ten counts were recorded for this clonotype. The chain uses TRBV20-1 and TRBJ1-5, with 7 bases fitting TRBD1. Trimming removed 2 bases from V and 4 bases from J; junction bases left unmatched: 5. The CDR3 runs to 14 residues. Germline V gene lookup returns CDR1 DFQATT and CDR2 SNEGSKA (reference sequence). DNA for the CDR3: TGCAGTGCTAGAATCCCAGGGGGTAATCAGCCCCAGCATTTT. Amino acid sequence: CSARIPGGNQPQHF.

This chain connects TRBV19 to TRBJ1-1; D might be TRBD1 (6 bases). CDR1 and CDR2 from the germline V gene are LNHDA and SQIVND (reference sequence). This CDR3 is built from 15 residues. The V gene lost 4 bases and the J gene lost 0 bases, with 12 bases spanning the gap. The CDR3 DNA sequence: TGTGCCAGTAGTACCCTAGACAGGATGAACACTGAAGCTTTCTTT. Its protein product is CASSTLDRMNTEAFF. Full variable domain (outside the CDR3, taken from reference TRBV19 and TRBJ1-1): DGGITQSPKYLFRKEGQNVTLSCEQNLNHDAMYWYRQDPGQGLRLIYYSQIVNDFQKGDIAEGYSVSREKKESFPLTVTSAQKNPTAFYLCASSTLDRMNTEAFFGQGTRLTVV.

In this sample, this clonotype turned up many times. V is TRBV2 and J is TRBJ2-2; no clear D. The CDR3 is 15 residues long. Between the trimmed V and J ends, which lost 3 bases and 10 bases, there was a span of 18 bases. Germline V CDR1 and CDR2: SNHLY, FYNNEI. Written as DNA, the CDR3 is TGTGCCAGCAGTGAGCAGAGAACAGCCGCCGAGGAGCTGTTTTTT. It encodes CASSEQRTAAEELFF.

This clonotype was counted between two and nine times. The chain links TRBV19 to TRBJ1-1, with D hard to call. Germline V gene sequence: CDR1 LNHDA, CDR2 SQIVND (reference sequence). V was cut by 7 bases and J by 5 bases, with 20 bases left in between. The CDR3 loop spans 15 amino acids. This CDR3 is CASKELGIFRTEAFF. In DNA form, the CDR3 reads TGTGCCAGTAAAGAGTTGGGGATCTTTCGGACTGAAGCTTTCTTT.